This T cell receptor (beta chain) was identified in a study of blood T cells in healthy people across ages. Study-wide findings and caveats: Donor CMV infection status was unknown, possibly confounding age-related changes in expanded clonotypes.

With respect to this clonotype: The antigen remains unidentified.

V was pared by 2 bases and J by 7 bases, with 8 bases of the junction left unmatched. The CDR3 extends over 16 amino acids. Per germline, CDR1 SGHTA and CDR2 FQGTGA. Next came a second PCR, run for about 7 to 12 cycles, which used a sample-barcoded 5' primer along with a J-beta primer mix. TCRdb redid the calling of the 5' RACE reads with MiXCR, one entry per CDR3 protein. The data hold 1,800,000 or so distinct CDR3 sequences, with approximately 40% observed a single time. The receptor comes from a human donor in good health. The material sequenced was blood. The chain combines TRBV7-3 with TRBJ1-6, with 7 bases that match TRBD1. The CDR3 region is CASSLSSTGMNSPLHF. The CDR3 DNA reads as TGTGCCAGCAGCTTATCCTCGACAGGGATGAATTCACCCCTCCACTTT.